These 2 T cell receptor beta chains originate from one sample sequenced in a study of blood T cells in healthy people across ages. Together with a sample-barcoded 5' primer, a J-beta primer mix was included in a second PCR lasting roughly 6 to 12 cycles. TCRdb recomputed calls from the 5' RACE reads with MiXCR, one row per CDR3 protein. Found here are about 800,000 distinct CDR3 sequences, roughly 25% of them singletons; the top ten hold under 4.5%. These sequences were also reported in another study, on T cells of mothers and their children.

Sequencing was carried out using blood. All receptors derive from a boy aged 10-17 years in good health.

The table lists this clonotype with many counts. The V gene is TRBV25-1, the J gene TRBJ2-5; no clear D. The closer fit of TRBJ2-1 to the DNA end suggests the J call may be wrong. The germline V gene has CDR1 MGHDK and CDR2 SYGVNS. The CDR3 length is 14 residues. CDR3 protein: CASSEAASGDEQFF. CDR3 in DNA: TGTGCCAGCAGTGAAGCCGCCTCGGGCGATGAGCAGTTCTTC.

V and J are TRBV28 and TRBJ2-1, with D possibly being TRBD2 (5 bases). The DNA end favors TRBJ2-7, so the J call may be wrong. This CDR3 region has 14 residues. CDR1 and CDR2 (germline): MDHEN, SYDVKM. Here the CDR3 reads CASSLYPVSGEQYF. In DNA form, the CDR3 reads TGTGCCAGCAGTTTATATCCGGTTTCGGGAGAGCAGTACTTC.